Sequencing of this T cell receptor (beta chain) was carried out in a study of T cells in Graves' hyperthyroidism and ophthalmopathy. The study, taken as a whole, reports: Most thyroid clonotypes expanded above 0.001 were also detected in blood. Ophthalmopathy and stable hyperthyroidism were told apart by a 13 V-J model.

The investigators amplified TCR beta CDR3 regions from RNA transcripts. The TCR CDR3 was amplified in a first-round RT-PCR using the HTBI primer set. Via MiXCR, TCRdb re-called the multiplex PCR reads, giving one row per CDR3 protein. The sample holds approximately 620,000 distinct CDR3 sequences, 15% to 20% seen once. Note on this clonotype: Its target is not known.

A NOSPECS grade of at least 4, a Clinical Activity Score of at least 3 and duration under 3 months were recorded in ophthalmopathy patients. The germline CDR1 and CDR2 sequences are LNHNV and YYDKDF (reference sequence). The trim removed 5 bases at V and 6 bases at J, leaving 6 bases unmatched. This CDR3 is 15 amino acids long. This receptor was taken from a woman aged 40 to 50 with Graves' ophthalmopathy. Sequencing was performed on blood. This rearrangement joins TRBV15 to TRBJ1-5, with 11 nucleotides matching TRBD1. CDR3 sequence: CATSAGQGAGQPQHF. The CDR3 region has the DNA TGTGCCACCAGCGCAGGACAGGGGGCAGGTCAGCCCCAGCATTTT. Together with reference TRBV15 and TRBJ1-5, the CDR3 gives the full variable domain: DAMVIQNPRYQVTQFGKPVTLSCSQTLNHNVMYWYQQKSSQAPKLLFHYYDKDFNNEADTPDNFQSRRPNTSFCFLDIRSPGLGDTAMYLCATSAGQGAGQPQHFGDGTRLSIL.